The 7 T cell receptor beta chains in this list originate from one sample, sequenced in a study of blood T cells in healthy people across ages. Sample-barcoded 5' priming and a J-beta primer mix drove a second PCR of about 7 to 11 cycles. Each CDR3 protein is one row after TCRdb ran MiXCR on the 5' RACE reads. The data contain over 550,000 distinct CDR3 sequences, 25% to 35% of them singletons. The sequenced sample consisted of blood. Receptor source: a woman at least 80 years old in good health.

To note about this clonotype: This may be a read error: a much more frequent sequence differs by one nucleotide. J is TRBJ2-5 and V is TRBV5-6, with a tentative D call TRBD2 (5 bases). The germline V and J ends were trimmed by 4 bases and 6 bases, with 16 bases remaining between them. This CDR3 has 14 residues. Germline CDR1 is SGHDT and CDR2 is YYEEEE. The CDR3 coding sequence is TGTGCCAGCAGCCTAAGGCGGGTAGGGAAGACCCAGTACTTC. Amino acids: CASSLRRVGKTQYF. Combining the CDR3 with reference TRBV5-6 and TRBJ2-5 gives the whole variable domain DAGVTQSPTHLIKTRGQQVTLRCSPKSGHDTVSWYQQALGQGPQFIFQYYEEEERQRGNFPDRFSGHQFPNYSSELNVNALLLGDSALYLCASSLRRVGKTQYFGPGTRLLVL.

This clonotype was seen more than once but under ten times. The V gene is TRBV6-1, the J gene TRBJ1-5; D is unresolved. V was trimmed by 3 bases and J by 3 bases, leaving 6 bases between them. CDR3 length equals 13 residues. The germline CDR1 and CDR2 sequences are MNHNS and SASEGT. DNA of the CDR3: TGTGCCAGCAGTGACTGGGCCAATCAGCCCCAGCATTTT. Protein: CASSDWANQPQHF.

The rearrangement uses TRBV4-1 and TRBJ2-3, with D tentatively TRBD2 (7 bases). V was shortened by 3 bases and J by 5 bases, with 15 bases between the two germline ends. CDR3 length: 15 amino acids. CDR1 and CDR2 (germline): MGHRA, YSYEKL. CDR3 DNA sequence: TGCGCCAGCAGCCAGGACTTGGGGGGGCAAGATACGCAGTATTTT. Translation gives CASSQDLGGQDTQYF.

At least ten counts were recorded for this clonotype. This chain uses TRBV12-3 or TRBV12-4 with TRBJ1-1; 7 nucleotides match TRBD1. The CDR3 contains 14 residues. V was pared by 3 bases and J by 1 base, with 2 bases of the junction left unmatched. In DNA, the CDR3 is TGTGCCAGCAGTTTGGGACAGCCGAACACTGAAGCTTTCTTT. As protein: CASSLGQPNTEAFF.

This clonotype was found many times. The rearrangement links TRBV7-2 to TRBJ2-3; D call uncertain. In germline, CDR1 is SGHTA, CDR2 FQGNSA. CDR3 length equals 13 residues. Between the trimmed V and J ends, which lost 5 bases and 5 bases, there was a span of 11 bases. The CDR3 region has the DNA TGTGCCAGCAGCAGAGGACCCTTAGATACGCAGTATTTT. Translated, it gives CASSRGPLDTQYF.

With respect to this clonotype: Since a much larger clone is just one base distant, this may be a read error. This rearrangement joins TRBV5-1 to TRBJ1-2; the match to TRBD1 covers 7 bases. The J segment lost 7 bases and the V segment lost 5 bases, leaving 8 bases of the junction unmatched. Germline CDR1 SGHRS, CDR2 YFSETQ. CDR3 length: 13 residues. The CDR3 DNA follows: TGCGCCAGCAGACTTACAGGGGACTGTGGCTACACCTTC. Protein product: CASRLTGDCGYTF.

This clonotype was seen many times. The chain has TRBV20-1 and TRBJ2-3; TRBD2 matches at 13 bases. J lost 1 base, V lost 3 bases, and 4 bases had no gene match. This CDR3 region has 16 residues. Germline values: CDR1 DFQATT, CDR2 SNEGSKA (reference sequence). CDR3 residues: CSARSGTSGGTDTQYF. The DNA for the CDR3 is TGCAGTGCTAGGTCCGGGACTAGCGGGGGCACAGATACGCAGTATTTT.